Each of the 10 T cell receptor beta chains below was sequenced from the same sample in a study of cytomegalovirus exposure and HLA in healthy donors. The primer mix had 60 Vbeta and 13 Jbeta primers. Profiling relied on immunoSEQ multiplex PCR, and the TCRdb table lists in-frame clones only, not all of them. Among about 160,000 clones listed, 82% were seen once. Material for sequencing was PBMCs. The receptors come from a man aged 50-59 years in good health and CMV-seropositive.

The chain joins TRBV5-1 to TRBJ2-7; possible D gene TRBD2, 5 bases. V shed 1 base and J shed 0 bases, with 8 bases lying between them. CDR3 length: 14 residues. Germline V gene lookup returns CDR1 SGHRS and CDR2 YFSETQ. CDR3 nucleotide sequence: TGCGCCAGCAGCTTGACGGGAAGCTCCTACGAGCAGTACTTC. It is translated as CASSLTGSSYEQYF.

The chain uses TRBV7-6 and TRBJ1-2; TRBD1 is a possible D gene (5 bases). Trimming stripped 0 bases from V and 8 bases from J, with 10 bases between. CDR1 is SGHVS and CDR2 is FNYEAQ in the germline V gene. The CDR3 has 13 amino acids. The CDR3 protein is CASSLAQGRGYTF. The CDR3 nucleotides read TGTGCCAGCAGCTTAGCGCAGGGAAGAGGCTACACCTTC.

The gene calls are TRBV11-2 and TRBJ1-1, with D possibly being TRBD1 (6 bases). Deletions cut 7 bases from V and 5 bases from J, with 20 bases between. Germline V lookup: CDR1 SGHAT, CDR2 FQNNGV. CDR3 length equals 15 residues. The CDR3 bases are TGTGCCAGCACCAAGGGCGGGGGCCCATATACTGAAGCTTTCTTT. Protein sequence: CASTKGGGPYTEAFF.

This clone was observed a single time. The chain carries TRBV7-2 and TRBJ1-1; tentative D call: TRBD1 (5 bases). V lost 4 bases and J lost 3, with 12 bases in between. The V gene's germline CDR1 is SGHTA and CDR2 FQGNSA. The CDR3 has 14 amino acids. This CDR3 reads CASSSMGGDTEAFF. CDR3 nucleotides: TGTGCCAGCAGCTCGATGGGGGGGGACACTGAAGCTTTCTTT.

This chain links TRBV28 with TRBJ2-1; a possible D gene is TRBD1 (5 bases). Germline assignment: CDR1 MDHEN and CDR2 SYDVKM. The length of the CDR3 is 16 residues. V lost 2 bases and J 8 bases, leaving 19 bases between the germline ends. CDR3 amino acids: CASSLPPWGPRDEQFF. Written as DNA, the CDR3 is TGTGCCAGCAGTTTACCCCCCTGGGGCCCAAGGGATGAGCAGTTCTTC.

The chain joins TRBV6-6 to TRBJ1-1; the D is unclear. This CDR3 comprises 14 residues. V was shortened by 0 bases and J by 3 bases, with 8 bases between the two germline ends. Germline V CDR1 and CDR2: MNHNY, SVGAGI (reference sequence). The DNA for the CDR3 is TGTGCCAGCAGTTACTCGGCAGCGTACACTGAAGCTTTCTTT. Amino acid sequence: CASSYSAAYTEAFF.

The rearrangement joins TRBV5-4 to TRBJ1-2, with D maybe TRBD1 (6 bases). CDR1 is SGHNT, CDR2 YYREEE, per germline (reference sequence). V lost 4 bases and J 5 bases, leaving 15 bases between the germline ends. This CDR3 is 14 amino acids long. CDR3 sequence (DNA): TGTGCCAGCAGCCCGGCGGGGGGCCGTTATGGCTACACCTTC. Protein product: CASSPAGGRYGYTF.

The rearrangement uses TRBV7-9 and TRBJ1-2; D call uncertain. Trimming cost V 2 bases and J 3 bases, with 7 bases left between them. The CDR3 has 13 amino acids. CDR1 is SEHNR and CDR2 is FQNEAQ in the germline V gene (reference sequence). This CDR3 is CASSLPSHYGYTF. CDR3 DNA: TGTGCCAGCAGCTTACCTTCCCACTATGGCTACACCTTC.

The V and J genes are TRBV19 and TRBJ2-7; maybe TRBD1 (5 bases). Germline CDR1 reads LNHDA; CDR2 reads SQIVND (reference sequence). This CDR3 has 15 amino acids. The V end lost 5 bases, the J end lost 0 bases, and 14 bases lay between the germline ends. CDR3 nucleotide sequence: TGTGCCAGTAGTGTCGGACATTCCGACTCCTACGAGCAGTACTTC. Translated, it gives CASSVGHSDSYEQYF.

This clone was recorded once. The rearrangement uses TRBV6-1 and TRBJ1-2; D perhaps matches TRBD1 (6 bases). V lost 2 bases and J lost 8, with 12 bases in between. The CDR3 contains 13 residues. The germline V gene encodes CDR1 MNHNS and CDR2 SASEGT. For the CDR3, the DNA is TGTGCCAGCAGTGAACCAGACAGGCACGGCTACACCTTC. Its translation: CASSEPDRHGYTF.